Following are 9 T cell receptor beta chains from one sample sequenced in a study of CD8 T cells in ankylosing spondylitis. Study observations and caveats: Within ankylosing spondylitis blood, a TCR beta motif made up of under 10 highly homologous variants appeared to be characteristic.

MiXCR, run by TCRdb on the 5' RACE reads, gives a single entry per CDR3 protein. The sample shows 650,000 to 800,000 distinct CDR3 sequences, around 20% of them seen only once. No antigens are known for them. Sequenced material: blood, either unsorted or a sorted T cell fraction (not recorded which). These receptors were obtained from a male donor with ankylosing spondylitis.

This clonotype was counted only a few times. The chain couples TRBV20-1 to TRBJ1-6; no reliable D call. CDR3 size: 15 residues. Trimming cost V 2 bases and J 7 bases, with 15 bases left between them. Germline V gene sequence: CDR1 DFQATT, CDR2 SNEGSKA (reference sequence). CDR3 DNA sequence: TGCAGTGCTAGACCGGGGAAGAATGCGAATTCACCCCTCCACTTT. Translation gives CSARPGKNANSPLHF.

This chain uses TRBV10-3 with TRBJ1-1; a weak D match, TRBD1 (6 bases). The CDR3 loop spans 14 amino acids. Germline V gives CDR1 ENHRY, CDR2 SYGVKD. V was trimmed by 8 bases and J by 5 bases, leaving 18 bases between them. The CDR3 coding sequence is TGTGCCATCTCGATGGGAGAGGGGGTTACTGAAGCTTTCTTT. This sequence encodes CAISMGEGVTEAFF.

CDR3 coding DNA: TGCAGTGCCCCTGGACTGGGATCCTACGAGCAGTACTTC. The encoded protein is CSAPGLGSYEQYF. The chain links TRBV20-1 to TRBJ2-7, with D possibly being TRBD2 (5 bases). The V gene's germline CDR1 is DFQATT and CDR2 SNEGSKA (reference sequence). Trimming stripped 6 bases from V and 1 base from J, with 13 bases between. The CDR3 consists of 13 residues.

At least ten counts were recorded for this clonotype. This rearrangement joins TRBV5-6 to TRBJ2-5; no clear D. Germline V gene sequence: CDR1 SGHDT, CDR2 YYEEEE. The CDR3 loop spans 13 amino acids. The V gene lost 4 bases and the J gene lost 2 bases, with 9 bases spanning the gap. The CDR3 DNA follows: TGTGCCAGCAGCCAGATCGAACAAGAGACCCAGTACTTC. Translated: CASSQIEQETQYF.

The chain recombines TRBV4-1 with TRBJ2-7; D is unclear. V was clipped by 4 bases and J by 5 bases, with 18 bases between them. CDR3 size: 15 residues. From germline, CDR1 is MGHRA and CDR2 YSYEKL. CDR3 loop: CASSPTPISPDEQYF. CDR3 sequence (DNA): TGCGCCAGCAGCCCGACACCGATCTCGCCTGACGAGCAGTACTTC.

With respect to this clonotype: A much larger clone differs by one base, so this may be a read error. The rearrangement joins TRBV29-1 to TRBJ2-7, with a possible D match to TRBD2 (6 bases). The germline V gene encodes CDR1 SQVTM and CDR2 ANQGSEA. This CDR3 comprises 18 residues. V was cut by 2 bases and J by 3 bases, with 26 bases left in between. The DNA for the CDR3 is TGCAGCGTTGAAAGCCCCGGGACTGGCGGGATGGGTCTCTACGAGCAGTACTTC. Amino acid sequence: CSVESPGTGGMGLYEQYF.

This clonotype showed up just a few times. The chain uses TRBV10-3 and TRBJ1-5, with D unclear. V was pared by 11 bases and J by 4 bases, with 15 bases between. This CDR3 spans 13 amino acids. Germline V gene data show CDR1 as ENHRY and CDR2 as SYGVKD. CDR3 sequence reads: CAAGGQVNQPQHF. Written as DNA, the CDR3 is TGTGCCGCCGGCGGGCAGGTGAATCAGCCCCAGCATTTT.

This clonotype turned up a few times. This CDR3 is CAISGGPQETQYF. The CDR3 DNA reads TGTGCCATCAGTGGGGGACCCCAAGAGACCCAGTACTTC. V is TRBV10-3 and J is TRBJ2-5, with D perhaps TRBD1 or TRBD2 (5 bases each). CDR1 and CDR2 (germline): ENHRY, SYGVKD. V was clipped by 4 bases and J by 1 base, with 7 bases between them. This CDR3 spans 13 amino acids.

The CDR3 sequence: CASSLDGTVNYGYTF. DNA of the CDR3: TGTGCCAGCAGCTTGGACGGGACGGTGAACTATGGCTACACCTTC. The chain couples TRBV7-2 to TRBJ1-2, with D maybe TRBD1 (5 bases). V was trimmed by 3 bases and J by 2 bases, leaving 13 bases between them. The CDR3 totals 15 residues. CDR1 is SGHTA, CDR2 FQGNSA, per germline.